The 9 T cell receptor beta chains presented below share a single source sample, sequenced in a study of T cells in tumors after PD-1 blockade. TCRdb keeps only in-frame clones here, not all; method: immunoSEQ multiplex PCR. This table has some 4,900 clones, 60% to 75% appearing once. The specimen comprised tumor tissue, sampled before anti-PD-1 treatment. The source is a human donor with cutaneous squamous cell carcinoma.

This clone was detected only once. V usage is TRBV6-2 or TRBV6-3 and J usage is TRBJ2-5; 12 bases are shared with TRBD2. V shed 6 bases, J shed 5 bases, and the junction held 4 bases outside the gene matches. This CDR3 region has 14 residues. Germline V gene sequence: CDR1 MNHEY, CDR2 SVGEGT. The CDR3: CASSPGLAGETQYF. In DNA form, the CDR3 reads TGTGCCAGCAGCCCCGGACTAGCGGGGGAGACCCAGTACTTC.

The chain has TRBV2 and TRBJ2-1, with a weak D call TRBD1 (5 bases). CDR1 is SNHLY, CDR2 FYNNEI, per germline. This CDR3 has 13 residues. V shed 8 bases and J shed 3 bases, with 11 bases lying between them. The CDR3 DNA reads TGTGCCAGCGTTGGTCAGGGCTACAATGAGCAGTTCTTC. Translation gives CASVGQGYNEQFF.

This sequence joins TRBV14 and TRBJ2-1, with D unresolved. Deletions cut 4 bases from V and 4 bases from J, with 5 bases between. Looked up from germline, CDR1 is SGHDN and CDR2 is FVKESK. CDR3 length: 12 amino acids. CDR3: CASSPAYNEQFF. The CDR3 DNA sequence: TGTGCCAGCAGCCCCGCTTACAATGAGCAGTTCTTC.

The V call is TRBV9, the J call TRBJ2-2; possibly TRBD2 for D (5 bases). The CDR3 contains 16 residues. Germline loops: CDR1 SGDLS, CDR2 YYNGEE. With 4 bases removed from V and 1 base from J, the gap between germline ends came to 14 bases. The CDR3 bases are TGTGCCAGCAGCCCTCCAACCGGGGAGAACACCGGGGAGCTGTTTTTT. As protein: CASSPPTGENTGELFF.

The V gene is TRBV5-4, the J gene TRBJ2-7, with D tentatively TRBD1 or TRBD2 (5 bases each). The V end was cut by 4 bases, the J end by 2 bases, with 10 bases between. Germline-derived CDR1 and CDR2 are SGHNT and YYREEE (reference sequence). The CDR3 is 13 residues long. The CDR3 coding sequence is TGTGCCAGCAGCATCCGGGGCGCCTACGAGCAGTACTTC. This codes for CASSIRGAYEQYF.

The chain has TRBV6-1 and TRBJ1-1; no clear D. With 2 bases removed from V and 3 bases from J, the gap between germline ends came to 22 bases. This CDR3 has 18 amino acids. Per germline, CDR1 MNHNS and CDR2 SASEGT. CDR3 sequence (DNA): TGTGCCAGCAGTGAAACGGTAGCCAGAAAACAGCTCTACACTGAAGCTTTCTTT. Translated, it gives CASSETVARKQLYTEAFF.

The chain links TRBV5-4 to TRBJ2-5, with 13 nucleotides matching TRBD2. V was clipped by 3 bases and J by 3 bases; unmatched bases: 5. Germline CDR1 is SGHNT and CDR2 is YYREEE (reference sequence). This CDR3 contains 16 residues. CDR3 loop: CASSSGLAGREETQYF. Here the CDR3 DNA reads TGTGCCAGCAGCTCGGGACTAGCGGGGAGGGAAGAGACCCAGTACTTC.

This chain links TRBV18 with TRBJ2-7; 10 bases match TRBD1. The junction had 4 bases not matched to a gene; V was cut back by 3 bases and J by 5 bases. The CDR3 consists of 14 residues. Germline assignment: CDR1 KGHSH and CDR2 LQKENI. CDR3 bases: TGTGCCAGCTCACCGACAGGGGGCTTGGACGAGCAGTACTTC. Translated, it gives CASSPTGGLDEQYF.

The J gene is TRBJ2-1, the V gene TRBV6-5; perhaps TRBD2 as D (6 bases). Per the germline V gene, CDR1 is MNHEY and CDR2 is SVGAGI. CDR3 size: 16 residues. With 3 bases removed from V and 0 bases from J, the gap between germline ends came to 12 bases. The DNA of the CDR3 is TGTGCCAGCAGTTATCGTAGCGGAAGCTCCTACAATGAGCAGTTCTTC. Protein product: CASSYRSGSSYNEQFF.